The sequence of this T cell receptor beta chain was determined in a study of T cell repertoires in cytomegalovirus infection. Looking at the study overall: Public TCR beta signatures indicated both CMV infection and matching HLA type. Study conclusions and caveats: Carriers of CMV and the relevant HLA type were discriminated by public TCR beta frequency. What dominated the ex vivo response were HLA-C-restricted CMV-specific TCR beta clonotypes.

This clonotype appeared many times. Its antigen is not identified. One entry per CDR3 protein results from TCRdb running MiXCR on the reads. The sample carries fewer than 200,000 distinct CDR3 sequences, about 15% recorded once. Unmatched junction bases numbered 5, after V lost 4 bases and J lost 2 bases. CDR1 and CDR2 (germline): LGHNT, FRNRAP. This CDR3 has 15 amino acids. The material sequenced was PBMCs. The J gene is TRBJ2-7, the V gene TRBV12-5; 10 positions match TRBD1. This TCR derives from a human donor in good health (CMV status not recorded). Some clones in this sample may be carry-over from other donors' samples. The CDR3 spells CASGSTGQGPYEQYF. CDR3 bases: TGTGCTAGTGGTTCCACGGGACAGGGGCCCTACGAGCAGTACTTC.